Listed below are T cell receptor beta chains from one sample, sequenced in a study of blood T cell repertoires in COVID-19. TCRdb keeps only in-frame clones here, not all; method: immunoSEQ multiplex PCR. The top ten clones hold approximately 3.4% of a sample with 60,000 or so clones, about four fifths of them seen once. Sequencing input: peripheral blood. All receptors derive from a woman older than 75 with acute or convalescent COVID-19. CDR3s include the opening cysteine and the closing phenylalanine or tryptophan. The order of the fields is clone size, J gene, V gene, D gene, CDR3 protein, CDR3 DNA. A D gene is named only where the DNA matches it firmly. Clone size appears in some rows only: once, few, many, or a class for an expanded clone.

size: NA
J: TRBJ2-5
V: TRBV9
D: TRBD1
CDR3: CASSAPTGGHETQYF
DNA: TGTGCCAGCAGCGCCCCGACAGGGGGCCACGAGACCCAGTACTTC

size: once
J: TRBJ1-5
V: TRBV2
D: NA
CDR3: CASKGGQGGQPQHF
DNA: TGTGCCAGCAAAGGAGGGCAGGGTGGTCAGCCCCAGCATTTT

size: NA
J: TRBJ2-1
V: TRBV7-6
D: TRBD2
CDR3: CASSLGVAGAYNEQFF
DNA: TGTGCCAGCAGCTTAGGGGTAGCGGGGGCCTACAATGAGCAGTTCTTC

size: NA
J: TRBJ2-3
V: TRBV6-6
D: NA
CDR3: CASSVQGRPDTQYF
DNA: TGTGCCAGCAGTGTACAGGGGAGGCCAGATACGCAGTATTTT

size: NA
J: TRBJ2-5
V: TRBV5-1
D: TRBD2
CDR3: CASSEGLAEETQYF
DNA: TGCGCCAGCAGCGAAGGACTAGCGGAAGAGACCCAGTACTTC

size: few
J: TRBJ2-5
V: TRBV7-9
D: TRBD1
CDR3: CASSFRQITGGQETQYF
DNA: TGTGCCAGCAGCTTCCGCCAGATTACAGGGGGCCAAGAGACCCAGTACTTC

size: once
J: TRBJ2-3
V: TRBV14
D: NA
CDR3: CASSQRSSVTDTQYF
DNA: TGTGCCAGCAGCCAAAGATCCTCGGTCACAGATACGCAGTATTTT

size: NA
J: TRBJ1-2
V: TRBV5-1
D: TRBD1
CDR3: CASSEITGGSANYGYTF
DNA: TGCGCCAGCAGCGAGATAACAGGGGGGTCAGCTAACTATGGCTACACCTTC

size: NA
J: TRBJ2-1
V: TRBV5-5
D: TRBD2
CDR3: CASSLRLAGGHEQFF
DNA: TGTGCCAGCAGCCTAAGACTAGCGGGGGGCCATGAGCAGTTCTTC

size: NA
J: TRBJ1-1
V: TRBV6-5
D: NA
CDR3: CASRDSGSTEAFF
DNA: TGTGCCAGCAGAGATAGTGGGAGTACTGAAGCTTTCTTT

size: NA
J: TRBJ1-2
V: TRBV29-1
D: NA
CDR3: CSEFSGSGYTF
DNA: TGCAGCGAGTTTTCCGGGAGTGGCTACACCTTC

size: few
J: TRBJ1-3
V: TRBV7-9
D: TRBD1
CDR3: CAGSAQGHSGNTIYF
DNA: TGTGCCGGGAGTGCACAGGGGCACTCTGGAAACACCATATATTTT

size: NA
J: TRBJ1-1
V: TRBV29-1
D: TRBD1
CDR3: CSGGDREAFF
DNA: TGCAGCGGGGGGGACAGGGAAGCTTTCTTT

size: NA
J: TRBJ2-3
V: TRBV5-1
D: TRBD2
CDR3: CASRGLAGGSDTQYF
DNA: TGCGCCAGCAGGGGACTAGCGGGGGGGTCAGATACGCAGTATTTT

size: NA
J: TRBJ2-1
V: TRBV19
D: NA
CDR3: CASSPGAYNEQFF
DNA: TGTGCCAGTAGCCCCGGGGCCTACAATGAGCAGTTCTTC

size: NA
J: TRBJ1-4
V: TRBV7-6
D: TRBD1
CDR3: CASSFPLGRGQANEKLFF
DNA: TGTGCCAGCAGCTTCCCACTCGGCAGGGGGCAGGCTAATGAAAAACTGTTTTTT

size: NA
J: TRBJ2-3
V: TRBV5-4
D: TRBD2
CDR3: CASSPGLAGGDTQYF
DNA: TGTGCCAGCAGCCCTGGACTAGCGGGAGGAGATACGCAGTATTTT

size: NA
J: TRBJ2-3
V: TRBV6-1
D: NA
CDR3: CASSDRQAYFSSTDTQYF
DNA: TGTGCCAGCAGTGACCGACAGGCCTACTTCTCTAGCACAGATACGCAGTATTTT

size: NA
J: TRBJ1-1
V: TRBV4-1
D: NA
CDR3: CASSQARRGRFAEAFF
DNA: TGCGCCAGCAGCCAAGCTCGGCGGGGGAGGTTCGCTGAAGCTTTCTTT

size: NA
J: TRBJ2-7
V: TRBV19
D: NA
CDR3: CASSAGSYEQYF
DNA: TGTGCCAGTAGCGCGGGGTCCTACGAGCAGTACTTC

size: once
J: TRBJ1-5
V: TRBV30
D: TRBD1
CDR3: CAWSTNRGNQPQHF
DNA: TGTGCCTGGAGTACTAACAGGGGAAATCAGCCCCAGCATTTT

size: NA
J: TRBJ2-2
V: TRBV19
D: NA
CDR3: CASSMQASNTGELFF
DNA: TGTGCCAGTAGTATGCAGGCATCGAACACCGGGGAGCTGTTTTTT

size: once
J: TRBJ1-4
V: TRBV19
D: TRBD1
CDR3: CASSIRGPGNEKLFF
DNA: TGTGCCAGTAGTATAAGGGGGCCGGGAAATGAAAAACTGTTTTTT

size: NA
J: TRBJ2-1
V: TRBV4-1
D: TRBD2
CDR3: CASSHPSGRAYEQFF
DNA: TGCGCCAGCAGCCACCCTAGCGGGAGGGCCTATGAGCAGTTCTTC

size: NA
J: TRBJ2-3
V: TRBV7-2
D: TRBD2
CDR3: CASSLLRTSGEDTQYF
DNA: TGTGCCAGCAGCCTCCTACGGACTAGCGGGGAAGATACGCAGTATTTT

size: NA
J: TRBJ2-4
V: TRBV12-5
D: TRBD2
CDR3: CASGFHISGGASIQYF
DNA: TGTGCTAGTGGTTTCCACATTAGCGGGGGGGCCTCGATTCAGTACTTC

size: once
J: TRBJ1-5
V: TRBV28
D: TRBD1
CDR3: CASSKTGGLNQPQHF
DNA: TGTGCCAGCAGTAAAACAGGGGGGCTCAATCAGCCCCAGCATTTT

size: NA
J: TRBJ2-3
V: TRBV24-1
D: TRBD2
CDR3: CATSDPGFAGGRASTDTQYF
DNA: TGTGCCACCAGTGATCCTGGGTTCGCGGGCGGGAGAGCTAGCACAGATACGCAGTATTTT

size: NA
J: TRBJ1-1
V: TRBV5-1
D: NA
CDR3: CASSELAEMGTEAFF
DNA: TGCGCCAGCAGCGAGTTAGCGGAAATGGGCACTGAAGCTTTCTTT